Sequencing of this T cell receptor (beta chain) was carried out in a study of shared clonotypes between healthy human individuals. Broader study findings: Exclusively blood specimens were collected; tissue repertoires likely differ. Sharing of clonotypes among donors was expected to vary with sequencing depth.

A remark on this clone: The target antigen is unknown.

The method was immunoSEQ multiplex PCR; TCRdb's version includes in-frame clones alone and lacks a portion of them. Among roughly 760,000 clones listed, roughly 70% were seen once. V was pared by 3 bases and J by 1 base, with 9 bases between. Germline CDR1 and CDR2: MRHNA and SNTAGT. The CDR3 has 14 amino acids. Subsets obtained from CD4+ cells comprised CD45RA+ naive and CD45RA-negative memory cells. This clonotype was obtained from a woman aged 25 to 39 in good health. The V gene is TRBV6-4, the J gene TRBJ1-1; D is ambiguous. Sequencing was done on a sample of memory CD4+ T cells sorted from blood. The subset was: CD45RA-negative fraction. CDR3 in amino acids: CASSDGRGNTEAFF. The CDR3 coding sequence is TGTGCCAGCAGTGATGGAAGAGGGAACACTGAAGCTTTCTTT.